These 14 T cell receptor beta chains were sequenced from one sample in a study of blood T cells in healthy people across ages. Together with a sample-barcoded 5' primer, a J-beta primer mix was included in a second PCR lasting roughly 6 to 12 cycles. TCRdb itself ran the 5' RACE reads through MiXCR, one entry per CDR3 protein. The repertoire consists of hundreds of thousands of distinct CDR3 sequences, with 52% occurring once and the leading ten covering roughly 12%. Material: blood. The receptors here all came from a woman over 75 in good health.

In regard to this clonotype: A much larger clone sits a single nucleotide away, making a read error possible. The CDR3 loop reads CASGVGGGDYNEQFF. Written as DNA, the CDR3 is TGTGCCAGCGGCGTGGGCGGGGGGGACTACAATGAGCAGTTCTTC. V is TRBV9 and J is TRBJ2-1, with 9 bases that match TRBD2. CDR3 length: 15 residues. Germline assignment: CDR1 SGDLS and CDR2 YYNGEE.

J is TRBJ2-3 and V is TRBV20-1, with TRBD1 matching over 9 bases. Germline CDR1 is DFQATT and CDR2 is SNEGSKA (reference sequence). This CDR3 is built from 11 residues. Germline trimming cut 5 bases from V and 6 bases from J; bases unmatched to any gene: 0. The CDR3 DNA reads as TGCAGTGCTGGGACAGGGGATACGCAGTATTTT. Translated, it gives CSAGTGDTQYF.

This clonotype was counted many times. V is TRBV27 and J is TRBJ2-1; 7 bases agree with TRBD2. The V and J ends lost 6 bases and 5 bases, in that order; junction bases with no gene match: 7. Germline CDR1 MNHEY, CDR2 SMNVEV (reference sequence). This CDR3 is 14 amino acids long. The CDR3: CASRPLAAHNEQFF. CDR3 coding DNA: TGTGCCAGCAGACCTCTAGCGGCCCACAATGAGCAGTTCTTC.

J is TRBJ2-7 and V is TRBV7-9; the match to TRBD1 covers 7 bases. The CDR3 length is 14 residues. Looked up from germline, CDR1 is SEHNR and CDR2 is FQNEAQ (reference sequence). The J segment lost 7 bases and the V segment lost 1 base, leaving 7 bases of the junction unmatched. The CDR3 coding sequence is TGTGCCAGCAGCTTAGGACAGGGTGAGGATGAGCAGTACTTC. Its translation: CASSLGQGEDEQYF. The entire variable domain, with the rest obtained from reference TRBV7-9 and TRBJ2-7, is as follows: DTGVSQNPRHKITKRGQNVTFRCDPISEHNRLYWYRQTLGQGPEFLTYFQNEAQLEKSRLLSDRFSAERPKGSFSTLEIQRTEQGDSAMYLCASSLGQGEDEQYFGPGTRLTVT.

On this clonotype itself: Just one base apart from a much larger clone, this may be a read error. The chain combines TRBV10-3 with TRBJ1-4; TRBD1 matches 9 bases. Germline V gene lookup returns CDR1 ENHRY and CDR2 SYGVKD. After removal of 4 bases from V and 5 bases from J, the junction contained 5 bases not matched to a gene. CDR3 length equals 15 residues. For the CDR3, the DNA is TGTGCCATCAGTGTTGGGACAGGGCCGAATGAAAAACTGTTTTTT. Residues: CAISVGTGPNEKLFF.

This clonotype was counted ten times or more. CDR3 residues: CSASQLAGVYIQYF. For the CDR3, the DNA is TGCAGTGCTAGCCAACTAGCGGGAGTGTACATTCAGTACTTC. V and J are TRBV20-1 and TRBJ2-4, with TRBD2 matching over 11 bases. The V and J ends lost 3 bases and 8 bases, in that order; junction bases with no gene match: 6. CDR1 DFQATT and CDR2 SNEGSKA come from the germline V gene (reference sequence). There are 14 residues in the CDR3.

This clonotype was counted many times. The chain couples TRBV7-8 to TRBJ2-7; D call uncertain. Trimming stripped 5 bases from V and 0 bases from J, with 8 bases between. Germline CDR1 SGHVS, CDR2 FQNEAQ. The CDR3 has 13 residues. The CDR3 protein is CASSPSLSYEQYF. The CDR3 coding sequence is TGTGCCAGCAGCCCCAGTCTCTCCTACGAGCAGTACTTC.

This clonotype came up once. This clone may be a read error of a much larger clone one base away. This chain connects TRBV7-9 to TRBJ2-7; D is perhaps TRBD1 (6 bases). CDR3 length: 14 amino acids. V lost 5 bases and J lost 4, with 15 bases in between. Germline V lookup: CDR1 SEHNR, CDR2 FQNEAQ (reference sequence). The DNA of the CDR3 is TGTGCCAGCAGCGTAGGGGGTATTGAGTACGAGCAGTACTTC. This gives the protein CASSVGGIEYEQYF. Full variable domain (missing parts from reference TRBV7-9 and TRBJ2-7): DTGVSQNPRHKITKRGQNVTFRCDPISEHNRLYWYRQTLGQGPEFLTYFQNEAQLEKSRLLSDRFSAERPKGSFSTLEIQRTEQGDSAMYLCASSVGGIEYEQYFGPGTRLTVT.

This clonotype was recorded at least ten times. This chain uses TRBV20-1 with TRBJ2-4; maybe TRBD1 (5 bases). Trimming took 2 bases from V and 0 from J, leaving 11 bases between them. This CDR3 region has 15 residues. Germline V gives CDR1 DFQATT, CDR2 SNEGSKA (reference sequence). CDR3: CSARRQILAKNIQYF. The CDR3 DNA reads as TGCAGTGCTAGACGACAGATACTAGCCAAAAACATTCAGTACTTC.

This clonotype was recorded many times. The chain recombines TRBV6-5 with TRBJ2-1; 11 bases are shared with TRBD2. Germline loops: CDR1 MNHEY, CDR2 SVGAGI. The ends lost 10 bases at V and 7 bases at J; junction bases unmatched: 12. CDR3 size: 15 residues. The CDR3 sequence is CATPILAGGLNEQFF. The CDR3 DNA follows: TGTGCCACCCCAATCCTAGCGGGGGGTTTGAATGAGCAGTTCTTC.

The chain joins TRBV20-1 to TRBJ1-2; D is undetermined. CDR1 is DFQATT, CDR2 SNEGSKA, per germline (reference sequence). V was clipped by 3 bases and J by 7 bases, with 15 bases between them. This CDR3 region has 13 residues. Here the CDR3 reads CSASGRQGAGYTF. CDR3 DNA sequence: TGCAGTGCTAGTGGTCGACAAGGCGCTGGCTACACCTTC.

A word on this clonotype: A much larger clone differs from this one at a single base, so this may be a read error. The chain couples TRBV7-2 to TRBJ2-1; 8 positions match TRBD1. The germline gives CDR1 SGHTA, CDR2 FQGNSA. The CDR3 is made up of 16 amino acids. The CDR3 DNA is TGTGCCAGCAGCTTCACCGGGACAGGAGTTTACAAGGAGCAGTTCTTC. This gives the protein CASSFTGTGVYKEQFF.

This chain uses TRBV29-1 with TRBJ1-1; D is uncertain. There are 14 residues in the CDR3. The V end lost 4 bases, the J end lost 4 bases, and 16 bases lay between the germline ends. From germline, CDR1 is SQVTM and CDR2 ANQGSEA. The CDR3 DNA reads as TGCAGCGTTGTCGACACCCAGCGGATCACTGAAGCTTTCTTT. Its translation is CSVVDTQRITEAFF.

This clonotype was counted many times. The V and J genes are TRBV20-1 and TRBJ2-7, with TRBD2 identical over 9 bases. The CDR3 sequence is 13 residues long. Trimming removed 7 bases from V and 2 bases from J; junction bases left unmatched: 6. Germline V gives CDR1 DFQATT, CDR2 SNEGSKA (reference sequence). CDR3 amino acids: CSGETSGTYEQYF. In nucleotides, the CDR3 is TGCAGTGGAGAGACTAGCGGAACCTACGAGCAGTACTTC.